The 21 T cell receptor beta chains presented below share a single source sample, sequenced in a study of blood T cell repertoires in COVID-19. Clones were read by immunoSEQ multiplex PCR, and TCRdb kept only the in-frame ones, dropping some. Of about 110,000 clones in the sample, 85% were seen once. Specimen: peripheral blood. Source of these receptors: a man aged 40-55 years with acute or convalescent COVID-19.

The DNA of the CDR3 is TGTGCCACCGCAGCTGGGACAGGGGGAATTAGGCCCCAGCATTTT. Translated: CATAAGTGGIRPQHF. The genes are TRBV15 and TRBJ1-5, with 11 bases identical to TRBD1. The CDR3 consists of 15 residues. After removal of 8 bases from V and 9 bases from J, the junction contained 12 bases not matched to a gene. The V gene's germline CDR1 is LNHNV and CDR2 YYDKDF (reference sequence). Drawing the rest from reference TRBV15 and TRBJ1-5, the complete variable domain is DAMVIQNPRYQVTQFGKPVTLSCSQTLNHNVMYWYQQKSSQAPKLLFHYYDKDFNNEADTPDNFQSRRPNTSFCFLDIRSPGLGDTAMYLCATAAGTGGIRPQHFGDGTRLSIL.

The V call is TRBV19, the J call TRBJ1-6; D is undetermined. V lost 7 bases and J 5 bases, leaving 9 bases between the germline ends. Germline V CDR1 and CDR2: LNHDA, SQIVND (reference sequence). The CDR3 is 13 residues long. The CDR3 bases are TGTGCCAGTAAAAAACAGAATAATTCACCCCTCCACTTT. The encoded protein is CASKKQNNSPLHF. Combining the CDR3 with reference TRBV19 and TRBJ1-6 gives the whole variable domain DGGITQSPKYLFRKEGQNVTLSCEQNLNHDAMYWYRQDPGQGLRLIYYSQIVNDFQKGDIAEGYSVSREKKESFPLTVTSAQKNPTAFYLCASKKQNNSPLHFGNGTRLTVT.

This sequence joins TRBV14 and TRBJ1-6, with 7 nucleotides matching TRBD1. The J segment lost 9 bases and the V segment lost 4 bases, leaving 6 bases of the junction unmatched. CDR3 length equals 14 residues. Germline CDR1 reads SGHDN; CDR2 reads FVKESK. CDR3 amino acids: CASSPRDRLSPLHF. Written as DNA, the CDR3 is TGTGCCAGCAGCCCCCGGGACAGACTTTCACCCCTCCACTTT.

This clone was seen once. The chain links TRBV6-1 to TRBJ2-7; 7 positions agree with TRBD1. CDR3 length: 15 residues. Per the germline V gene, CDR1 is MNHNS and CDR2 is SASEGT. J was trimmed by 3 bases and V by 5 bases; bases with no gene match: 10. The CDR3 nucleotides read TGTGCCAGCAGTAAGAACAGGGGTTCTTTCTACGAGCAGTACTTC. It specifies CASSKNRGSFYEQYF.

The rearrangement joins TRBV18 to TRBJ2-3; D is unresolved. Trimming took off 6 bases at V and 2 bases at J, with 15 bases between the two ends. The CDR3 runs 15 residues. Germline V lookup: CDR1 KGHSH, CDR2 LQKENI. CDR3 bases: TGTGCCAGCTCCTCGAGGCCTATTTCCACAGATACGCAGTATTTT. This sequence encodes CASSSRPISTDTQYF.

This chain links TRBV13 with TRBJ2-2, with TRBD2 matching 8 bases. J lost 0 bases, V lost 5 bases, and 5 bases had no gene match. Germline lookup yields CDR1 PRHDT and CDR2 FYEKMQ (reference sequence). The CDR3 consists of 16 residues. The CDR3 DNA reads TGTGCCAGCAGCAGAATAGCGGGGTCGAACACCGGGGAGCTGTTTTTT. Translation gives CASSRIAGSNTGELFF.

V is TRBV28 and J is TRBJ2-3, with 7 positions matching TRBD2. The germline V gene encodes CDR1 MDHEN and CDR2 SYDVKM. V was clipped by 5 bases and J by 5 bases; unmatched bases: 10. There are 15 residues in the CDR3. In DNA form, the CDR3 reads TGTGCCAGCAGTCCCGCCGGGACTAACAGAGATACGCAGTATTTT. Translating gives CASSPAGTNRDTQYF.

This clone has a handful of counts. The V and J genes are TRBV25-1 and TRBJ2-7; 13 nucleotides agree with TRBD2. CDR3 length equals 14 residues. V shed 8 bases, J shed 2 bases, and the junction held 3 bases outside the gene matches. Germline CDR1 reads MGHDK; CDR2 reads SYGVNS. DNA for the CDR3: TGTGCCAGCCCTACTAGCGGGAGGGCCTACGAGCAGTACTTC. Translating it yields CASPTSGRAYEQYF.

There are a few counts of this clone. This chain uses TRBV4-1 with TRBJ2-2; the D gene is possibly TRBD1 (6 bases). The CDR3 spans 15 residues. Trimming removed 2 bases at V and 6 bases at J, with 13 bases between. Per the germline V gene, CDR1 is MGHRA and CDR2 is YSYEKL. DNA of the CDR3: TGCGCCAGCAGCCAAAGGGTGGGGGCAGCCGGGGAGCTGTTTTTT. Protein product: CASSQRVGAAGELFF.

The table lists this clone with a count of one. The rearrangement uses TRBV28 and TRBJ2-1; weak D call: TRBD1 (8 bases). Germline CDR1 MDHEN, CDR2 SYDVKM. Trimming removed 4 bases from V and 8 bases from J, with 18 bases in between. This CDR3 is 15 amino acids long. In DNA form, the CDR3 reads TGTGCCAGCAGTTGGGGGGGACAGGCTGGATATGAGCAGTTCTTC. Protein product: CASSWGGQAGYEQFF.

This clone is judged medium-sized. The chain joins TRBV3-1 (or the pseudogene TRBV3-2) to TRBJ1-1, with 7 positions matching TRBD1. Germline CDR1 is LGHDT and CDR2 is YNNKEL (reference sequence). V lost 4 bases, J lost 7 bases, and 3 bases stayed unmatched. The CDR3 sequence is 12 residues long. CDR3 bases: TGTGCCAGCAGCCCGACAGGGATTGAAGCTTTCTTT. Translating it yields CASSPTGIEAFF.

This clone was seen just once. V usage is TRBV28 and J usage is TRBJ1-4; TRBD1 might be the D (5 bases). The germline CDR1 and CDR2 sequences are MDHEN and SYDVKM. The CDR3 has 17 residues. Trimming cost V 4 bases and J 0 bases, with 15 bases left between them. For the CDR3, the DNA is TGTGCCAGCAGTTCGACAGCCTTAACAGCAACTAATGAAAAACTGTTTTTT. It translates to CASSSTALTATNEKLFF. The whole variable domain, remainder taken from reference TRBV28 and TRBJ1-4, is DVKVTQSSRYLVKRTGEKVFLECVQDMDHENMFWYRQDPGLGLRLIYFSYDVKMKEKGDIPEGYSVSREKKERFSLILESASTNQTSMYLCASSSTALTATNEKLFFGSGTQLSVL.

The chain links TRBV9 to TRBJ1-5, with D possibly matching TRBD1 (6 bases). The CDR3 spans 13 residues. CDR1 SGDLS and CDR2 YYNGEE come from the germline V gene. Between the trimmed V and J ends, which lost 4 bases and 9 bases, there was a span of 14 bases. For the CDR3, the DNA is TGTGCCAGCAGCCCGGCCCAGGACAGGCCCCAGCATTTT. Protein sequence: CASSPAQDRPQHF. Together with reference TRBV9 and TRBJ1-5, the CDR3 gives the full variable domain: DSGVTQTPKHLITATGQRVTLRCSPRSGDLSVYWYQQSLDQGLQFLIQYYNGEERAKGNILERFSAQQFPDLHSELNLSSLELGDSALYFCASSPAQDRPQHFGDGTRLSIL.

The chain combines TRBV12-3 or TRBV12-4 with TRBJ1-1, with D possibly TRBD1 on 6 matching bases. Between the trimmed V and J ends, which lost 6 bases and 4 bases, there was a span of 12 bases. The CDR3 is 13 amino acids. CDR3 amino acids: CASRNRDRTEAFF. CDR3 sequence (DNA): TGTGCCAGCAGGAACAGGGATCGCACTGAAGCTTTCTTT.

The chain is built from TRBV11-3 and TRBJ2-5; D is possibly TRBD1 (6 bases). Germline V CDR1 and CDR2: SGHNT, YENEEA. There are 14 residues in the CDR3. The V end lost 1 base, the J end lost 2 bases, and 8 bases lay between the germline ends. The CDR3 loop reads CASSLGGPQETQYF. CDR3 nucleotide sequence: TGTGCCAGCAGCTTAGGGGGGCCTCAAGAGACCCAGTACTTC.

In DNA form, the CDR3 reads TGTGCCAGCAGTTACTCTGGCCGCGAGCAGTACTTC. This gives the protein CASSYSGREQYF. The gene calls are TRBV6-6 and TRBJ2-7; no clear D gene. V shed 0 bases and J shed 6 bases, with 6 bases lying between them. Germline assignment: CDR1 MNHNY and CDR2 SVGAGI (reference sequence). The CDR3 is 12 amino acids.

This clone came up once. The chain couples TRBV6-4 to TRBJ2-3, with 9 bases aligning to TRBD2. Trimming at V came to 4 bases and at J to 2 bases, leaving 1 base not matched to a gene. CDR3 size: 14 residues. Germline assignment: CDR1 MRHNA and CDR2 SNTAGT. The CDR3 DNA sequence: TGTGCCAGCAGTGGCGGGGGGGCCACAGATACGCAGTATTTT. It codes for CASSGGGATDTQYF.

The rearrangement uses TRBV4-1 and TRBJ2-1; TRBD2 agrees at 7 bases. The CDR3 loop spans 17 amino acids. Germline CDR1 MGHRA, CDR2 YSYEKL. The V segment lost 0 bases and the J segment 0 bases; nucleotides outside the gene matches: 5. This CDR3 is CASSQELASSSYNEQFF. CDR3 in DNA: TGCGCCAGCAGCCAAGAACTAGCGTCGAGCTCCTACAATGAGCAGTTCTTC.

The CDR3 spells CASSHRERGDYNEQFF. The CDR3 bases are TGCGCCAGCTCGCATAGAGAGCGGGGGGACTACAATGAGCAGTTCTTC. The V and J genes are TRBV5-1 and TRBJ2-1; 9 bases line up with TRBD2. V was pared by 7 bases and J by 3 bases, with 11 bases of the junction left unmatched. Germline loops: CDR1 SGHRS, CDR2 YFSETQ. CDR3 length: 16 residues. Full variable domain (missing parts from reference TRBV5-1 and TRBJ2-1): KAGVTQTPRYLIKTRGQQVTLSCSPISGHRSVSWYQQTPGQGLQFLFEYFSETQRNKGNFPGRFSGRQFSNSRSEMNVSTLELGDSALYLCASSHRERGDYNEQFFGPGTRLTVL.

The chain is built from TRBV10-3 and TRBJ2-7; D may be TRBD1 (6 bases). Germline loops: CDR1 ENHRY, CDR2 SYGVKD. The length of the CDR3 is 13 residues. V gave up 3 bases and J gave up 4 bases, with 10 bases separating them. CDR3 sequence reads: CAISDQQGYEQYF. For the CDR3, the DNA is TGTGCCATCAGTGACCAACAGGGTTACGAGCAGTACTTC.

This chain connects TRBV4-1 to TRBJ2-7; D remains unclear. V was clipped by 0 bases and J by 0 bases, with 9 bases between them. Germline V lookup: CDR1 MGHRA, CDR2 YSYEKL. The CDR3 totals 15 residues. Here the CDR3 DNA reads TGCGCCAGCAGCCAAGATCAGGCCAGCTCCTACGAGCAGTACTTC. It yields the protein CASSQDQASSYEQYF.